This TCR beta chain was captured in a study of patients and donors after allogeneic stem cell transplantation. This clonotype was detected ten times or more. TCRdb reanalysed the RT-PCR reads using MiXCR and keeps one entry per CDR3 protein. The sample lists about 30,000 distinct CDR3 sequences; about 8% were seen once. CDR1 and CDR2 from the germline V gene are LGHNA and YNFKEQ. This CDR3 is 15 amino acids long. With V trimmed by 5 bases and J by 1 base, 2 bases remained unmatched. The chain employs TRBV4-2 and TRBJ2-3, with 11 nucleotides matching TRBD2. The sample was blood, either unsorted or a sorted T cell fraction (not recorded which). The clonotype originates from a human donor who was either an allogeneic HSCT recipient or a stem cell or donor lymphocyte infusion donor (not recorded which). It is not recorded whose cells these are; they may come from a transplant donor. CDR3 sequence: CASSAGLAGTDTQYF. CDR3 in DNA: TGTGCCAGCAGCGCGGGACTAGCGGGCACAGATACGCAGTATTTT.